The present T cell receptor beta chain was sequenced within a study of beta chain features in type 1 diabetes. V lost 1 base to trimming and J lost 2 bases, with 7 bases between them. Germline V gene lookup returns CDR1 SGHRS and CDR2 YFSETQ. The length of the CDR3 is 13 residues. Study-level results: Naive, central memory and Treg TCRB repertoires appeared more alike in patients than in healthy donors.

Worth noting for this clone: Its target is not known.

Investigators reverse transcribed all isolated RNA, so they sequenced expressed TCRB transcripts. Clones were read by immunoSEQ multiplex PCR, and TCRdb kept only the in-frame ones, dropping some. The sample yields around 340,000 clones, less than 10% seen once. J is TRBJ2-7 and V is TRBV5-1, with D uncertain. Specimen: central memory CD4+ T cells from blood. This clonotype originated in a woman aged 18 to 35 in good health. The CDR3, as DNA: TGCGCCAGCAGCTTGAGCAGTACCTACGAGCAGTACTTC. Translated: CASSLSSTYEQYF. Together with reference TRBV5-1 and TRBJ2-7, the CDR3 gives the full variable domain: KAGVTQTPRYLIKTRGQQVTLSCSPISGHRSVSWYQQTPGQGLQFLFEYFSETQRNKGNFPGRFSGRQFSNSRSEMNVSTLELGDSALYLCASSLSSTYEQYFGPGTRLTVT.